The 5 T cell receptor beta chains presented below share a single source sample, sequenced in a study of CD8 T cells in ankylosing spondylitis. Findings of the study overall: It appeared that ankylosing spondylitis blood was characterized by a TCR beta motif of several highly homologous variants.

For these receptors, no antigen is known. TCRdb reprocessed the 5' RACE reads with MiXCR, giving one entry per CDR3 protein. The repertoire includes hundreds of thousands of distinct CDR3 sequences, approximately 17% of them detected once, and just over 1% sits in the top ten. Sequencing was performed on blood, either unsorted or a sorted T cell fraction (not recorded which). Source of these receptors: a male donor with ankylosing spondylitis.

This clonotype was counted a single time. This chain's CDR3 is CASSITSGQETQYF. CDR3 coding DNA: TGCGCCAGCAGCATTACTAGCGGCCAAGAGACCCAGTACTTC. V usage is TRBV5-1 and J usage is TRBJ2-5; 8 positions match TRBD2. V trimming: 4 bases; J trimming: 1 base; junction bases outside the gene matches: 3. From germline, CDR1 is SGHRS and CDR2 YFSETQ. This CDR3 has 14 amino acids.

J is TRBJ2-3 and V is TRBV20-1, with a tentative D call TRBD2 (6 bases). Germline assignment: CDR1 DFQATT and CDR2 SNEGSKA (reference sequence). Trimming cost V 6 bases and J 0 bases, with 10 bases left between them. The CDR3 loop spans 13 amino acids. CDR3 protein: CSAGAGSTDTQYF. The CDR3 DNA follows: TGCAGTGCGGGAGCGGGCAGCACAGATACGCAGTATTTT.

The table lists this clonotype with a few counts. For the CDR3, the DNA is TGTGCCACCCGGAGGGCTAGCGTCGGTACGCAGTATTTT. Translation: CATRRASVGTQYF. The chain carries TRBV27 and TRBJ2-3; tentative D call: TRBD2 (6 bases). V gave up 10 bases and J gave up 8 bases, with 19 bases separating them. The CDR3 contains 13 residues. CDR1 is MNHEY, CDR2 SMNVEV, per germline (reference sequence).

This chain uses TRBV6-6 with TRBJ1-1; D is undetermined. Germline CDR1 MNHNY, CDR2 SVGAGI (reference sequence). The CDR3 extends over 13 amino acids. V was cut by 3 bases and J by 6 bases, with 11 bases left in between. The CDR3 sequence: CASSYEGNAEAFF. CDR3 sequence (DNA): TGTGCCAGCAGTTATGAGGGTAACGCTGAAGCTTTCTTT.

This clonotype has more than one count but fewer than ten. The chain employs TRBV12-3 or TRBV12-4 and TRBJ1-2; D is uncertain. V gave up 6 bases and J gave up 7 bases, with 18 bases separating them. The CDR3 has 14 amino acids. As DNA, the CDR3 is TGTGCCAGCAGGAGACACAATAAAAAAGGTGGCTACACCTTC. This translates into CASRRHNKKGGYTF.